This TCR beta chain was sequenced in a study of blood T cell repertoires in COVID-19 (TCRdb year 2020). About the full investigation: Samples covering the acute and convalescent phases of COVID-19 were provided by collaborators in the United States, Italy and Spain. The samples were drawn from the first 160 participants of the ongoing ImmuneRACE study and from 1,254 subjects provided by 6 global collaborators. The sample metadata nearly always contained a de-identified subject ID, COVID-19 status, age in years and sex. The repertoires were released in a freely available public database intended as a resource for research on the immune response to SARS-CoV-2. Where available, HLA class I and class II types were obtained from metadata supplied by the sample provider rather than from assay-based typing. The prospective study material was composed of cDNA or gDNA derived from T cells, B-cell-depleted T cells, or PBMCs. Deeply sampled blood TCRbeta repertoires from subjects exposed to, actively infected with, or recovered from COVID-19 were included in the dataset. The investigation overall reported the following: The quantity of clinical and demographic metadata differed by source and by participant and was supplied without curation.

V lost 5 bases and J lost 1 base; the stretch between them is 12 bases long. CDR1 is given as SEHNR and CDR2 as FQNEAQ, both from the germline V gene (reference sequence). There are 14 amino acids in the CDR3, from cysteine to phenylalanine inclusive. Of all the DNA, just the CDR3 is kept, 42 bases in frame from base 1. A note on this clone: Its antigen is still unknown. No base quality information exists; no much larger clone differs at one position.

TCRbeta CDR3 regions were amplified from genomic DNA by means of the immunoSEQ Assay, a bias-controlled multiplex PCR. On the study's bioinformatics: Within the assay, amplification of reference gene primers was used to estimate how many nucleated cells each sample contained. To quantify the absolute abundance of each unique TCRbeta CDR3 rearrangement, sequence reads were collapsed and filtered. For each sample, productive Simpson clonality was calculated by taking the square root of Simpson's diversity index across productive rearrangements. TCRdb retrieved this table from immuneACCESS and kept in-frame rearrangements only. Not all clones are present; in checked studies, unresolved V genes account for under half, and no reason is known for the remainder. Clone size and the V and J calls come from that table; the DNA yielded D and trimming. The table for this sample lists around 250,000 clones; approximately 85% of them were counted only once. The ten largest make up roughly 2% of the sample.

Participants in the prospective study were aged about 18 to 100 years, lived in 24 United States geographic areas, and enrolled through a virtual design. Cohort assignment in the prospective study relied on participant-reported clinical history from a screening survey and a study questionnaire. For ImmuneRACE Cohort 3, a participant was defined as recovered based on two consecutive negative NP/OP PCR tests, clearance by a healthcare professional, or resolution of symptoms. In the prospective study, mobile phlebotomists collected whole blood, serum and a nasopharyngeal or oropharyngeal swab from each participant. Prospective study participants could optionally give additional blood draws and questionnaires over a roughly 2-month period. Prospective study blood samples were shipped either frozen or at room temperature before DNA extraction.

In this chain, TRBV7-9 is recombined with TRBJ2-7, with a tentative D gene TRBD1 over 6 matching bases. Sequenced input: PBMCs or T cells enriched from blood (not recorded which). The origin of this receptor is a woman aged 45-65 years who had recovered from COVID-19. The CDR3 protein is CASSLQGISYEQYF. The nucleotides are TGTGCCAGCAGCCTACAGGGAATTTCCTACGAGCAGTACTTC.